This entry lists 2 T cell receptor beta chains sequenced from one sample in a study of blood T cell repertoires in COVID-19. Assay: immunoSEQ multiplex PCR; the TCRdb copy retains only in-frame clones and omits some. This table has over 300,000 clones, roughly 90% appearing once. The sample taken for sequencing was PBMCs or T cells enriched from blood (not recorded which). These receptors originate from a woman between 25 and 40 years old with acute COVID-19.

The chain employs TRBV11-3 and TRBJ2-1; 9 bases map to TRBD1. The CDR3 totals 15 residues. The junction had 4 bases not matched to a gene; V was cut back by 5 bases and J by 2 bases. The V gene's germline CDR1 is SGHNT and CDR2 YENEEA. DNA for the CDR3: TGTGCCAGCAGCGGGGGACAGGGCCCCTACAATGAGCAGTTCTTC. Protein: CASSGGQGPYNEQFF.

The chain is built from TRBV10-2 and TRBJ2-1; TRBD2 agrees at 7 bases. This CDR3 is built from 13 residues. Trimming cost V 5 bases and J 7 bases; bases outside gene matches: 5. Germline lookup yields CDR1 WSHSY and CDR2 SAAADI. The CDR3 sequence is CASSSTSWNEQFF. The CDR3 nucleotides are TGCGCCAGCAGTTCGACTAGCTGGAATGAGCAGTTCTTC.